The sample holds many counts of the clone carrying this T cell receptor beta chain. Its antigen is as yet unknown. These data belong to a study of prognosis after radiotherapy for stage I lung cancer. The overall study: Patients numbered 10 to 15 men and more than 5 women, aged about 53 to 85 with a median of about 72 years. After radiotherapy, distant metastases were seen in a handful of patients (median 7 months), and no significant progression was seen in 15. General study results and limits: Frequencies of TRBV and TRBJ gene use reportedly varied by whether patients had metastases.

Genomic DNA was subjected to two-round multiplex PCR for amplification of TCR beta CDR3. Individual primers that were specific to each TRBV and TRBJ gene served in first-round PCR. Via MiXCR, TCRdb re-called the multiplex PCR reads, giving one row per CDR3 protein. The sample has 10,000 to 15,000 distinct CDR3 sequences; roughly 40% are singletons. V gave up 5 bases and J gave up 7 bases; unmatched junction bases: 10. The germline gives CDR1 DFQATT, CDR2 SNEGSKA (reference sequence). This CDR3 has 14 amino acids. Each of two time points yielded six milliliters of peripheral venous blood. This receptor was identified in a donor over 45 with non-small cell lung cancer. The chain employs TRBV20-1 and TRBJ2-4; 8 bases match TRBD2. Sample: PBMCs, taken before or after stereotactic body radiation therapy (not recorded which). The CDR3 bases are TGCAGTGCTCGTCAACGGGGGGGTGGGAACATTCAGTACTTC. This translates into CSARQRGGGNIQYF.